The 12 T cell receptor beta chains given below trace back to one sample, sequenced in a study of T cell responses to AZD1222 COVID-19 vaccine. TCRdb's copy holds only in-frame clones and misses some; the assay was immunoSEQ multiplex PCR. The sample lists roughly 100,000 clones, roughly 90% occurring once. This sample comprised peripheral blood, obtained on day 0 of AZD1222 vaccination. The source is an adult in good health.

This chain joins TRBV5-1 and TRBJ1-3; TRBD1 matches at 7 bases. The V and J ends lost 2 bases and 2 bases, in that order; junction bases with no gene match: 7. The CDR3 spans 16 residues. The germline V gene has CDR1 SGHRS and CDR2 YFSETQ. The CDR3 spells CASSFGAGGTGNTIYF. The CDR3 region has the DNA TGCGCCAGCAGCTTCGGGGCAGGGGGAACTGGAAACACCATATATTTT.

The V and J genes are TRBV19 and TRBJ1-5, with 7 bases fitting TRBD1. Per germline, CDR1 LNHDA and CDR2 SQIVND (reference sequence). Trimming removed 4 bases from V and 0 bases from J; junction bases left unmatched: 12. This CDR3 contains 18 residues. The CDR3 here is CASSRTGDPSDSNQPQHF. The CDR3 coding sequence is TGTGCCAGTAGTAGAACAGGGGACCCCTCAGATAGCAATCAGCCCCAGCATTTT.

The chain recombines TRBV7-2 with TRBJ2-7; 8 bases map to TRBD2. V lost 4 bases, J lost 3 bases, and 5 bases stayed unmatched. CDR1 and CDR2 from the germline V gene are SGHTA and FQGNSA. The CDR3 has 14 residues. The CDR3 DNA reads as TGTGCCAGCAGCTGGGGGACTAGGAGCTACGAGCAGTACTTC. Translated: CASSWGTRSYEQYF.

This chain uses TRBV7-9 with TRBJ1-3; 7 bases are a match to TRBD1. Germline V lookup: CDR1 SEHNR, CDR2 FQNEAQ (reference sequence). This CDR3 comprises 14 residues. V was pared by 4 bases and J by 4 bases, with 4 bases of the junction left unmatched. CDR3 region: CASSSTGEGNTIYF. The DNA for the CDR3 is TGTGCCAGCAGCTCTACAGGGGAAGGAAACACCATATATTTT.

This clone occurred once. The V call is TRBV7-9, the J call TRBJ1-2; 9 nucleotides align to TRBD1. This CDR3 is 16 amino acids long. J gave up 5 bases and V 4 bases, and 11 bases lay outside the gene matches. CDR1 is SEHNR and CDR2 is FQNEAQ in the germline V gene (reference sequence). CDR3 DNA: TGTGCCAGCAGCTCCGGGACAGGGCACGATCTGTATGGCTACACCTTC. Its translation: CASSSGTGHDLYGYTF.

The chain has TRBV7-3 and TRBJ1-3, with 8 bases matching TRBD1. The germline CDR1 and CDR2 sequences are SGHTA and FQGTGA. This CDR3 comprises 16 residues. The V segment lost 5 bases and the J segment 1 base; nucleotides outside the gene matches: 7. The CDR3 loop is CASSLDRADSGNTIYF. The CDR3 region has the DNA TGTGCCAGCAGCCTGGACAGGGCTGATTCTGGAAACACCATATATTTT.

V and J are TRBV2 and TRBJ1-1; possible D gene TRBD1, 5 bases. The CDR3 spans 15 residues. Germline CDR1 SNHLY, CDR2 FYNNEI. The V and J ends lost 6 bases and 11 bases respectively, with 25 bases between them. Here the CDR3 DNA reads TGTGCCAGCAGCAGGGTCCGGGGAGTGGCGACAGTTGCTTTCTTT. This encodes CASSRVRGVATVAFF. The whole variable domain, filled in from reference TRBV2 and TRBJ1-1, reads EPEVTQTPSHQVTQMGQEVILRCVPISNHLYFYWYRQILGQKVEFLVSFYNNEISEKSEIFDDQFSVERPDGSNFTLKIRSTKLEDSAMYFCASSRVRGVATVAFFGQGTRLTVV.

The genes are TRBV7-9 and TRBJ1-3; a possible D gene is TRBD1 (5 bases). Germline V CDR1 and CDR2: SEHNR, FQNEAQ (reference sequence). This CDR3 has 16 residues. V gave up 1 base and J gave up 4 bases, with 14 bases separating them. The DNA for the CDR3 is TGTGCCAGCAGCTTAGACGTTCGGGGGACGGGAAACACCATATATTTT. Protein product: CASSLDVRGTGNTIYF.

The chain uses TRBV23-1 and TRBJ2-7; D assignment may be TRBD1 or TRBD2 (5 bases each). TRBV23-1 is placed among ORFs of uncertain function. There are 19 residues in the CDR3. The V end lost 4 bases, the J end lost 0 bases, and 25 bases lay between the germline ends. CDR3 nucleotides: TGCGCCAGCAGTCCCCCTTCAAGACGGGACGCAGTCCCCTCCTACGAGCAGTACTTC. It encodes CASSPPSRRDAVPSYEQYF.

A remark on this clone: At one of its ends the junction is not consistent with the germline gene, which may arise from a read error. The rearrangement links TRBV10-3 to TRBJ2-4, with TRBD1 matching 8 bases. Per the germline V gene, CDR1 is ENHRY and CDR2 is SYGVKD. The CDR3 sequence is 18 residues long. CDR3 residues: CAISERPGQESPKNIQYF. The CDR3 coding sequence is TGTGCCATCAGTGAGAGACCGGGACAGGAGAGCCCCAAGAACATTCAGTACTTC.

The V gene is TRBV2, the J gene TRBJ1-6; the D gene is possibly TRBD1 (6 bases). Trimming shortened V by 6 bases and J by 13 bases, and 13 bases separated the two germline ends. Germline lookup yields CDR1 SNHLY and CDR2 FYNNEI. CDR3 length: 12 residues. CDR3 protein: CASRHRVDPLHF. The CDR3 DNA sequence: TGTGCCAGCAGACACAGGGTCGATCCCCTCCACTTT.

This clone was seen a single time. The chain links TRBV19 to TRBJ2-5; possible D gene TRBD1, 5 bases. V shed 4 bases and J shed 5 bases, with 11 bases lying between them. CDR1 and CDR2 from the germline V gene are LNHDA and SQIVND (reference sequence). The CDR3 sequence is 13 residues long. The CDR3 DNA sequence: TGTGCCAGTAGTACACAGGTATGGGAGACCCAGTACTTC. Translating gives CASSTQVWETQYF.